The rows below give T cell receptor beta chains drawn from one sample of a study of cytomegalovirus exposure and HLA in healthy donors. Data came from immunoSEQ multiplex PCR; TCRdb stores just in-frame clones and leaves some out. The sample carries 150,000 to 200,000 clones, 85% recorded once. The sequenced sample was PBMCs. Receptor source: a boy aged 2 to 10 in good health and CMV-seronegative. The CDR3 runs from the conserved cysteine through the conserved F or W. A D gene is named only where the DNA matches it firmly. Only some rows state a clone size, as once, few, many or a class for expanded clones.

TGTGCCAGCAGTCCCTCGGGAGGTAGGCTCAGCGAGGGCTACACCTTC | CASSPSGGRLSEGYTF | TRBJ1-2 | 16 | . | . | TRBV27
TGTGCCAGCAGCGGATCGATAGTAGCCACAGATACGCAGTATTTT | CASSGSIVATDTQYF | TRBJ2-3 | 15 | . | few | TRBV6-1
TGTGCCAGCAGCGTAGGTGGCAGGAATAATTCACCCCTCCACTTT | CASSVGGRNNSPLHF | TRBJ1-6 | 15 | . | few | TRBV9
TGCGCCAGCAGTGGGCTAGCGGGGGGGCCCCCAGATACGCAGTATTTT | CASSGLAGGPPDTQYF | TRBJ2-3 | 16 | TRBD2 | . | TRBV10-2
TGTGCCAGCAGTTACTCAGGACAGGGGTCCCCTGGGGCGCAGTATTTT | CASSYSGQGSPGAQYF | TRBJ2-3 | 16 | TRBD1 | . | TRBV6-5
TGCGCCAGCAGCCAAGATGTGGACTATGGCGGGAGCTCGGCGGCAGATACGCAGTATTTT | CASSQDVDYGGSSAADTQYF | TRBJ2-3 | 20 | TRBD2 | . | TRBV4-1
TGTGCCAGCACGCAGCGGACCTTGAACACTGAAGCTTTCTTT | CASTQRTLNTEAFF | TRBJ1-1 | 14 | . | . | TRBV7-8
TGCGCCAGCAGCTCCGGACTAGCGGGAGGGCCCACCTCCTACGAGCAGTACTTC | CASSSGLAGGPTSYEQYF | TRBJ2-7 | 18 | TRBD2 | . | TRBV5-1
TGTGCCTGGAGTTCACTAGCGGGGGGGTTCCCGAGCACAGATACGCAGTATTTT | CAWSSLAGGFPSTDTQYF | TRBJ2-3 | 18 | TRBD2 | . | TRBV30
TGCGCCAGCAGCAGGGGTACAGGGAGTGATACGCAGTATTTT | CASSRGTGSDTQYF | TRBJ2-3 | 14 | . | . | TRBV5-1
TGTGCCAGCAGTGTTTACCGAGGGGGCTATGAAAAACTGTTTTTT | CASSVYRGGYEKLFF | TRBJ1-4 | 15 | TRBD1 | . | TRBV7-9
TGTGCCAGCAGTGAGTCGAGGTCCTATAATTCACCCCTCCACTTT | CASSESRSYNSPLHF | TRBJ1-6 | 15 | . | . | TRBV6-1
TGTGCCAGCAGTTACAACTCAGGGGGTATGGTCTATGGCTACACCTTC | CASSYNSGGMVYGYTF | TRBJ1-2 | 16 | TRBD1 | . | TRBV6-6
TGTGCCACCAAGCTGGATACACTAAACTATGGCTACACCTTC | CATKLDTLNYGYTF | TRBJ1-2 | 14 | . | . | TRBV2
TGTGCCAGCAGCTTAGTAGGGGCAGGGGTAACCAAAAACATTCAGTACTTC | CASSLVGAGVTKNIQYF | TRBJ2-4 | 17 | . | . | TRBV7-9
TGCGCCAGCAGCCATACACGAGGGCGGGACAGGGGGGATGAGCAGTTCTTC | CASSHTRGRDRGDEQFF | TRBJ2-1 | 17 | TRBD1 | once | TRBV4-1
TGTGCCAGCAGCCGAGGACTAGCTGGAGAGACCCAGTACTTC | CASSRGLAGETQYF | TRBJ2-5 | 14 | TRBD2 | few | TRBV11-2